This passage covers 4 T cell receptor beta chains from one sample sequenced in a study of cytomegalovirus exposure and HLA in healthy donors. A multiplex PCR was run with 60 Vbeta primers and 13 Jbeta primers. Some clones are missing from TCRdb's copy, which holds only in-frame ones; the method was immunoSEQ multiplex PCR. The sample consists of 95,000 to 100,000 clones, about 77% of them appearing once. Sequencing input: PBMCs. All receptors derive from a man between 40 and 49 years old in good health and CMV-seronegative.

CDR3 nucleotides: TGTGCCTGGAGTGTAAGGACAGGGGGTTATAATTCACCCCTCCACTTT. Translating it yields CAWSVRTGGYNSPLHF. The chain combines TRBV30 with TRBJ1-6; 10 positions match TRBD1. J lost 4 bases, V lost 0 bases, and 3 bases had no gene match. Germline lookup yields CDR1 GTSNPN and CDR2 SVGIG (reference sequence). This CDR3 spans 16 amino acids.

The chain uses TRBV9 and TRBJ2-7; 12 nucleotides line up with TRBD2. With 4 bases clipped from V and 4 bases from J, the junction kept 15 bases outside the gene matches. The CDR3 is 18 residues long. Germline CDR1 SGDLS, CDR2 YYNGEE. CDR3 region: CASSRQLPTSGGPYEQYF. DNA of the CDR3: TGTGCCAGCAGCCGACAGCTCCCAACTAGCGGGGGGCCGTACGAGCAGTACTTC. Combining the CDR3 with reference TRBV9 and TRBJ2-7 gives the whole variable domain DSGVTQTPKHLITATGQRVTLRCSPRSGDLSVYWYQQSLDQGLQFLIQYYNGEERAKGNILERFSAQQFPDLHSELNLSSLELGDSALYFCASSRQLPTSGGPYEQYFGPGTRLTVT.

This clone was detected a few times. CDR3 nucleotides: TGTGCCAGCAGCCAAGATCCCCCTGGACGGGGCGAGCAGTACTTC. Translation: CASSQDPPGRGEQYF. The chain combines TRBV14 with TRBJ2-7, with D possibly matching TRBD2 (5 bases). The V gene's germline CDR1 is SGHDN and CDR2 FVKESK. CDR3 size: 15 residues. Trimming shortened V by 0 bases and J by 6 bases, and 15 bases separated the two germline ends.

The chain links TRBV30 to TRBJ1-3, with TRBD1 as a possible D gene (5 bases). In germline, CDR1 is GTSNPN, CDR2 SVGIG (reference sequence). This CDR3 is 16 amino acids long. V lost 2 bases and J lost 0, with 14 bases in between. DNA for the CDR3: TGTGCCTGGAGTCTAAGGGGCAGCCTCTCTGGAAACACCATATATTTT. It encodes CAWSLRGSLSGNTIYF.